The present TCR beta chain was sequenced within a study of shared clonotypes between healthy human individuals. Study observations and caveats: Clonotypes shared by all four sorted-subset donors had higher generation probabilities than non-shared clonotypes.

Remarks on this clone: Its cognate antigen is unknown.

Clones were read by immunoSEQ multiplex PCR, and TCRdb kept only the in-frame ones, dropping some. The table records fewer than 200,000 clones, over 80% of them present only once. Germline loops: CDR1 SGHTA, CDR2 FQGNSA. J gave up 9 bases and V 0 bases, and 4 bases lay outside the gene matches. The CDR3 runs to 14 residues. The chain has TRBV7-2 and TRBJ2-2, with 7 bases fitting TRBD2. This TCR came from a woman aged 25-40 years in good health. Material: naive CD4+ T cells sorted from blood. Specified subset: CD45RA+ positively selected. The CDR3 region has the DNA TGTGCCAGCAGCTTAGCGGGCGGGAGCCGGGAGCTGTTTTTT. Translation gives CASSLAGGSRELFF.